The rows below give T cell receptor beta chains drawn from one sample of a study of Ad26.COV2.S vaccination and SARS-CoV-2 variants. Assay used: immunoSEQ multiplex PCR; TCRdb lists only in-frame clones, some missing. The repertoire holds about half a million clones, with 80% to 90% as singletons. Material: peripheral blood, obtained in a trial of Ad26.COV2.S vaccine versus placebo. The receptor source for this set is a person between 18 and 59 years old who received the Ad26.COV2.S COVID-19 vaccine or a placebo. CDR3s include the opening cysteine and the closing phenylalanine or tryptophan. The D gene is left open where the match is weak. Clone size is not always given. Where it is, it says once, few, many or a class for expanded clones.

TRBJ2-1,TRBD2,TRBV7-9,-,TGTGCCAGCAGCTTGCGGGGGTATAATAGAATGGAGGGCAATGAGCAGTTCTTC,CASSLRGYNRMEGNEQFF
TRBJ1-3,-,TRBV2,few,TGTGCCAGCGCTCGGAGGGGTAGGGGTTCTGGAAACACCATATATTTT,CASARRGRGSGNTIYF
TRBJ1-1,-,TRBV10-3,-,TGTGCCACCAGGAAGGGGAACACTGAAGCTTTCTTT,CATRKGNTEAFF
TRBJ1-4,-,TRBV5-5,-,TGTGCCAGCAGCCACCAGACAGGAGAGCTTGAAAAACTGTTTTTT,CASSHQTGELEKLFF
TRBJ2-7,-,TRBV15,-,TGTGCCACCAGCAGAGATCATACGGATTACGAGCAGTACTTC,CATSRDHTDYEQYF
TRBJ2-3,TRBD2,TRBV5-7,-,TGTGCCAGCAGCCCCCAGGGACTAGCACATCACACAGATACGCAGTATTTT,CASSPQGLAHHTDTQYF
TRBJ2-5,-,TRBV6-6,-,TGTGCCAGCAGCGGAGAGACCCAGTACTTC,CASSGETQYF
TRBJ2-3,TRBD2,TRBV30,once,TGTGCCTGGAGTGTGTTAGCCTGGACTAGCGGGACCGTCCCCTCAGATACGCAGTATTTT,CAWSVLAWTSGTVPSDTQYF
TRBJ2-7,TRBD1,TRBV28,-,TGTGCCAGCAGTTTACTCGGGACAGGCTACGAGCAGTACTTC,CASSLLGTGYEQYF
TRBJ1-4,-,TRBV29-1,-,TGCAGCGTTCGCAGGGTTGCTAATGAAAAACTGTTTTTT,CSVRRVANEKLFF
TRBJ2-4,TRBD1,TRBV20-1,-,TGCAGTGCTAGTCCACAGGGGTGGTCGTACATTCAGTACTTC,CSASPQGWSYIQYF
TRBJ1-5,-,TRBV28,-,TGTGCCAGCAGTTTCGAGACAGGAAATCAGCCCCAGCATTTT,CASSFETGNQPQHF
TRBJ2-2,-,TRBV2,-,TGTGCCAGCAGGTGGGGGATTAACACCGGGGAGCTGTTTTTT,CASRWGINTGELFF
TRBJ1-5,-,TRBV6-2/TRBV6-3,-,TGTGCCAGCAGTTACGAGGGTCGATGGGGATCTCAGCCCCAGCATTTT,CASSYEGRWGSQPQHF
TRBJ2-7,TRBD2,TRBV12-3/TRBV12-4,once,TGTGCCAGCAGCCGCGGGGGGCCGGGGGAGCAGTACTTC,CASSRGGPGEQYF
TRBJ1-2,TRBD1,TRBV6-2/TRBV6-3,-,TGTGCCAGCAGTCGGGGACAGGGGGTTTTGGTCTATGGCTACACCTTC,CASSRGQGVLVYGYTF
TRBJ2-1,-,TRBV27,once,TGTGCCAGCAGCCGACCTGCCTCAAGCTCCTACAATGAGCAGTTCTTC,CASSRPASSSYNEQFF
TRBJ1-2,-,TRBV11-2,-,TGTGCCAGCAGCTTCTTAGACTCCAAAGTGGGTGGCTACACCTTC,CASSFLDSKVGGYTF
TRBJ2-1,-,TRBV11-2,-,TGTGCCAGCAGCTTAGTCGGCGGGTCCTACAATGAGCAGTTCTTC,CASSLVGGSYNEQFF
TRBJ2-7,-,TRBV5-4,once,TGTGCCAGCAGCTTAGAGGGTTTAAGCTCCTACGAGCAGTACTTC,CASSLEGLSSYEQYF
TRBJ1-1,-,TRBV5-6,-,TGTGCCAGCAGCTTGGCCATAAACACTGAAGCTTTCTTT,CASSLAINTEAFF
TRBJ1-1,TRBD1,TRBV5-4,-,TGTGCCAGCAGCCGGGGACAGGGTGAAGCTTTCTTT,CASSRGQGEAFF
TRBJ2-5,TRBD2,TRBV28,-,TGTGCCAGCAGTTTATTGGGTAGCGGGAGCAGGGAGACCCAGTACTTC,CASSLLGSGSRETQYF
TRBJ2-7,-,TRBV20-1,-,TGCAGTGCTAGTCGGGCTACAGGCTACGAGCAGTACTTC,CSASRATGYEQYF
TRBJ1-2,-,TRBV6-5,-,TGTGCCAGCAGTTACGTTCATAAGTCCCGGGGTGGCTACACCTTC,CASSYVHKSRGGYTF
TRBJ2-2,-,TRBV2,-,TGTGCCAGCGGAGGGGGACACGGGTCGGGTACCGGGGAGCTGTTTTTT,CASGGGHGSGTGELFF
TRBJ2-4,-,TRBV4-1,once,TGCGCCAGCAGCCAAGTTTTTAGTTTACTAGCCAAAAACATTCAGTACTTC,CASSQVFSLLAKNIQYF
TRBJ2-2,-,TRBV7-9,few,TGTGCCAGCAGCTTAGCGACGAACACCGGGGAGCTGTTTTTT,CASSLATNTGELFF
TRBJ1-5,TRBD1,TRBV19,-,TGTGCCAGTAGTAAAAACCCGGGACAGCGAAATCAGCCCCAGCATTTT,CASSKNPGQRNQPQHF
TRBJ1-6,-,TRBV28,few,TGTGCCAGCAGTTTTGAGTCTTTTGAAGGACCACCCCTCCACTTT,CASSFESFEGPPLHF
TRBJ1-2,-,TRBV11-2,-,TGTGCCAGCAGCTTAGACAGGGCCTATGGCTACACCTTC,CASSLDRAYGYTF
TRBJ1-3,-,TRBV5-6,-,TGTGCCAGCAGTCAAAGGGGGTTCTCTGGAAACACCATATATTTT,CASSQRGFSGNTIYF
TRBJ1-3,-,TRBV4-3,-,TGCGCCAGCTCCCGCGGGACGAAAGGAAACACCATATATTTT,CASSRGTKGNTIYF
TRBJ2-7,TRBD2,TRBV28,-,TGTGCCAGCGCCGGACTAGCGGGAGCCTACGAGCAGTACTTC,CASAGLAGAYEQYF
TRBJ1-2,-,TRBV6-5,few,TGTGCCAGCAGTTACTCGGGGCATGGAGGCTACACCTTC,CASSYSGHGGYTF
TRBJ2-7,-,TRBV5-1,-,TGCGCCAGCAGCCCAGTAGGAAGTCGCGAGCAGTACTTC,CASSPVGSREQYF
TRBJ1-3,-,TRBV28,few,TGTGCCAGCGATGACAGGACTGGAAACACCATATATTTT,CASDDRTGNTIYF
TRBJ1-2,-,TRBV7-9,-,TGTGCCAGCAGCTTAGAAGTTTCTGGCGCGGGCGGCTACACCTTC,CASSLEVSGAGGYTF
TRBJ1-4,-,TRBV27,once,TGTGCCAGCAGTTCGGCTTCAACTAATGAAAAACTGTTTTTT,CASSSASTNEKLFF
TRBJ1-6,TRBD1,TRBV27,few,TGTGCCAGCAGTTTCCGACAGGGGAGCTCCTATAATTCACCCCTCCACTTT,CASSFRQGSSYNSPLHF